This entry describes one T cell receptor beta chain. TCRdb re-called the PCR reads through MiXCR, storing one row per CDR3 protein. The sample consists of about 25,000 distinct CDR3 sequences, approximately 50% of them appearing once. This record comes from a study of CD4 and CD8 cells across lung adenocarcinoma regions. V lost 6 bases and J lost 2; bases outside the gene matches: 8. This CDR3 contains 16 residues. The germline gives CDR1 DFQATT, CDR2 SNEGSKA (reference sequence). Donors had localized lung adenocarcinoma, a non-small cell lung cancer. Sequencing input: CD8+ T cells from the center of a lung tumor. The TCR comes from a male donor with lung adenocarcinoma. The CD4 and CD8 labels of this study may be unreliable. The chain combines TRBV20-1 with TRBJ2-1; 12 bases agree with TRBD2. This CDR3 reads CSASTSGRSTYNEQFF. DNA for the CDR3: TGCAGTGCATCTACTAGCGGGAGGTCTACCTACAATGAGCAGTTCTTC.